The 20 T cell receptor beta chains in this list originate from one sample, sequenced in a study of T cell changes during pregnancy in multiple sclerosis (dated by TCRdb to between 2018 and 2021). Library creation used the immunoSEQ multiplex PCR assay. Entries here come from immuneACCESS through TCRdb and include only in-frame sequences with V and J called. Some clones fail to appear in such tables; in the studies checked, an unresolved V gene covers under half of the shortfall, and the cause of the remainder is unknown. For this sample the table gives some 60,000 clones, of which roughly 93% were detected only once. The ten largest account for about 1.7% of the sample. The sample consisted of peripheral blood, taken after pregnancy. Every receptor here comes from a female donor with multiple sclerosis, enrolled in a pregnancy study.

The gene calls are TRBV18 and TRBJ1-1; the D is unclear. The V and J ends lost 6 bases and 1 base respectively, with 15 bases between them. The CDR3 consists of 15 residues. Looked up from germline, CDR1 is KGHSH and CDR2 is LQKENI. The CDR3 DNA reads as TGTGCCAGCTCCACGGGAAGTACCAGGAACACTGAAGCTTTCTTT. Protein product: CASSTGSTRNTEAFF.

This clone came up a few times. The CDR3 DNA reads TGTGCCTGGAGGACAGGGGGTGACACCGGGGAGCTGTTTTTT. It codes for CAWRTGGDTGELFF. V is TRBV30 and J is TRBJ2-2; 9 positions agree with TRBD1. V lost 3 bases and J lost 3; bases outside the gene matches: 2. CDR1 is GTSNPN and CDR2 is SVGIG in the germline V gene (reference sequence). This CDR3 has 14 residues.

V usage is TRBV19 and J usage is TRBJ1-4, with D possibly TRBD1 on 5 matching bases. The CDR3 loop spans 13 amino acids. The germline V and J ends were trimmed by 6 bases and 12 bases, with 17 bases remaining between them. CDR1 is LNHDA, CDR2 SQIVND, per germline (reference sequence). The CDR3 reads CASSAGPQGELFF. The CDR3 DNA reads TGTGCCAGTAGCGCCGGGCCGCAGGGCGAACTGTTTTTT.

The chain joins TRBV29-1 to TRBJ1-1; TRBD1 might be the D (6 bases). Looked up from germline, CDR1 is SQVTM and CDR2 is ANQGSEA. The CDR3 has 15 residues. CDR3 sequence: CSHWLRDKENTEAFF. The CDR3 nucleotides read TGCAGTCACTGGTTGAGGGACAAGGAGAACACTGAAGCTTTCTTT.

The DNA for the CDR3 is TGTGCCAGCAGCCCCACAGAGAGCAATGAGCAGTTCTTC. Residues: CASSPTESNEQFF. The rearrangement uses TRBV7-3 and TRBJ2-1; D unclear. V gave up 5 bases and J gave up 6 bases, with 11 bases separating them. The CDR3 is 13 residues long. Per the germline V gene, CDR1 is SGHTA and CDR2 is FQGTGA.

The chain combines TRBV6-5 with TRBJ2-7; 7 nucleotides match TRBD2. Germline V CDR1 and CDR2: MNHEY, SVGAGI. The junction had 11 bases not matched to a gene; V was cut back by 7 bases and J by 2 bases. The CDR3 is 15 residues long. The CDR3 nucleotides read TGTGCCAGCACTCCCAGCCTAGCGGTACCCTACGAGCAGTACTTC. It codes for CASTPSLAVPYEQYF.

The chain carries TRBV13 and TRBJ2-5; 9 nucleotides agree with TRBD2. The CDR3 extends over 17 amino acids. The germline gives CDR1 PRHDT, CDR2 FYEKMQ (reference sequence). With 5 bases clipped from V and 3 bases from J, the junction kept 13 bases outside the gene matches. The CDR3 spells CASSPSLRASGKETQYF. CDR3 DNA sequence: TGTGCCAGCAGCCCCTCCCTGCGGGCTAGCGGGAAAGAGACCCAGTACTTC.

CDR3 amino acids: CASTSTGEAYNSPLHF. The CDR3 DNA reads TGTGCCAGCACCTCGACAGGGGAGGCCTATAATTCACCCCTCCACTTT. The rearrangement links TRBV2 to TRBJ1-6; 8 bases match TRBD1. V was clipped by 7 bases and J by 2 bases; unmatched bases: 7. CDR3 size: 16 residues. Germline loops: CDR1 SNHLY, CDR2 FYNNEI.

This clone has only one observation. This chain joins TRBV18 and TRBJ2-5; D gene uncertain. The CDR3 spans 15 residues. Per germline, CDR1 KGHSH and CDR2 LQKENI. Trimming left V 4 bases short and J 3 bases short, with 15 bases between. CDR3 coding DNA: TGTGCCAGCTCACGTCAGCGTGGTTCGGAAGAGACCCAGTACTTC. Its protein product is CASSRQRGSEETQYF.

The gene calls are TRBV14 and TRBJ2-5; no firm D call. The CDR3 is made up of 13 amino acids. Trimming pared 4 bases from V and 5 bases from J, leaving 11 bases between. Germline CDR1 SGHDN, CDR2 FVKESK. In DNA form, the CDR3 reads TGTGCCAGCAGCCCTCCTAGGATGGAGACCCAGTACTTC. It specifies CASSPPRMETQYF.

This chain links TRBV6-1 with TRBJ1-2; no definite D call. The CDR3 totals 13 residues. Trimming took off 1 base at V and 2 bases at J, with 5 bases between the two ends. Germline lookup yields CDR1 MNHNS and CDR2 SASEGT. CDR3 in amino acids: CASSEGQNYGYTF. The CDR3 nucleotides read TGTGCCAGCAGTGAAGGCCAGAACTATGGCTACACCTTC.

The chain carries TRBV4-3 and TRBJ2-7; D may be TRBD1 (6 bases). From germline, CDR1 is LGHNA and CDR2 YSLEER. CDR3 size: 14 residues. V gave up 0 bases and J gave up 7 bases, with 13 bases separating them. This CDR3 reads CASSQDRGGLEQYF. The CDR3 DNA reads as TGCGCCAGCAGCCAAGACAGGGGTGGTCTGGAGCAGTACTTC.

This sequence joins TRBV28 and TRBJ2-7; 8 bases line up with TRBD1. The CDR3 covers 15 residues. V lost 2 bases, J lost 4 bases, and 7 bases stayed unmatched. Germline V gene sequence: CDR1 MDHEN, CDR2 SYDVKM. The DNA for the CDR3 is TGTGCCAGCAGTTTAGGCTGGACAGGGTCTTACGAGCAGTACTTC. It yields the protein CASSLGWTGSYEQYF.

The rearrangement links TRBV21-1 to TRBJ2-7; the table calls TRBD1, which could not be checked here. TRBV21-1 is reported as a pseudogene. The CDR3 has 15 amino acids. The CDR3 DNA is TGTGCCAGCAGCAAACGACAGGACCTTTCCTACGAGCAGTACTTC. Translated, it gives CASSKRQDLSYEQYF.

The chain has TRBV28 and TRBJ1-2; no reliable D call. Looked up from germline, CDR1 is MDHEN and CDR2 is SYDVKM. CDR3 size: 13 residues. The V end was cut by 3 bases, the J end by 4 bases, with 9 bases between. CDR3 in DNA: TGTGCCAGCAGTTTGGTCGTCAGCTATGGCTACACCTTC. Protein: CASSLVVSYGYTF.

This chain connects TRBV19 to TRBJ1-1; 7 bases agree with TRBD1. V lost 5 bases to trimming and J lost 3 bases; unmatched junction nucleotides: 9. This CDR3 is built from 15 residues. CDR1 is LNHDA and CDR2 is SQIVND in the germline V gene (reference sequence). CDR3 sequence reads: CASSLDRAFDTEAFF. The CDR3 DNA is TGTGCCAGTAGTCTCGACAGGGCATTTGACACTGAAGCTTTCTTT. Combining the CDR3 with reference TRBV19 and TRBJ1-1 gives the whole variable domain DGGITQSPKYLFRKEGQNVTLSCEQNLNHDAMYWYRQDPGQGLRLIYYSQIVNDFQKGDIAEGYSVSREKKESFPLTVTSAQKNPTAFYLCASSLDRAFDTEAFFGQGTRLTVV.

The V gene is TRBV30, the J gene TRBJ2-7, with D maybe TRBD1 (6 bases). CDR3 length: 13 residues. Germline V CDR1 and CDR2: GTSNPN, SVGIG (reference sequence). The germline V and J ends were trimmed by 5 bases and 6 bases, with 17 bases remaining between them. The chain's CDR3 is CAWAPDRVGEQYF. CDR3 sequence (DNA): TGTGCCTGGGCCCCGGACAGAGTCGGCGAGCAGTACTTC.

CDR3 DNA: TGTGCCAGCGTCAGAGCGGGGAGCTCCTACAATGAGCAGTTCTTC. This encodes CASVRAGSSYNEQFF. V is TRBV27 and J is TRBJ2-1, with 7 bases lining up with TRBD2. The V gene's germline CDR1 is MNHEY and CDR2 SMNVEV (reference sequence). The CDR3 contains 15 residues. With V trimmed by 8 bases and J by 0 bases, 7 bases remained unmatched.

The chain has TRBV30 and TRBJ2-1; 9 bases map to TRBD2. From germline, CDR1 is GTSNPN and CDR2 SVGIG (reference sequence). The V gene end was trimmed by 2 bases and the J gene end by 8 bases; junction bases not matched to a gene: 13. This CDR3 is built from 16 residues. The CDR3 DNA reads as TGTGCCTGGAGTCCCGATCTTAGCGGGAGTAAAGATGAGCAGTTCTTC. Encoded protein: CAWSPDLSGSKDEQFF. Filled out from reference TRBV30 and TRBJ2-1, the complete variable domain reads SQTIHQWPATLVQPVGSPLSLECTVEGTSNPNLYWYRQAAGRGLQLLFYSVGIGQISSEVPQNLSASRPQDRQFILSSKKLLLSDSGFYLCAWSPDLSGSKDEQFFGPGTRLTVL.

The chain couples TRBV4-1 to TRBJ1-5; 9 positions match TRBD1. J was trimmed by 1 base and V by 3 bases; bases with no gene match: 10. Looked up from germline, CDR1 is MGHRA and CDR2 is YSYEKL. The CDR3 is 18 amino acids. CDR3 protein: CASSQGQGVSTSNQPQHF. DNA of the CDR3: TGCGCCAGCAGCCAGGGACAGGGTGTTTCTACGAGCAATCAGCCCCAGCATTTT.